The 14 T cell receptor beta chains below come from one sample, sequenced in a study of blood T cells in healthy people across ages. Sample-barcoded 5' priming and a J-beta primer mix drove a second PCR of roughly 6 to 12 cycles. TCRdb reprocessed the 5' RACE reads via MiXCR and lists one record per CDR3 protein. This sample has 600,000 to 850,000 distinct CDR3 sequences, with around 25% found just once. A further study also used this sample, focusing on T cells of mothers and their children.

The sequenced sample was blood. The receptors were gathered from a boy between 10 and 17 years old in good health.

The table lists this clonotype with a few counts. CDR3 sequence (DNA): TGCAGTGCTCGGGACAGGGAGGAGACCCAGTACTTC. It translates to CSARDREETQYF. This chain uses TRBV20-1 with TRBJ2-5; 9 positions agree with TRBD1. Trimming removed 5 bases from V and 5 bases from J; junction bases left unmatched: 3. Germline loops: CDR1 DFQATT, CDR2 SNEGSKA (reference sequence). CDR3 length equals 12 residues.

This clonotype was seen a few times. The chain carries TRBV20-1 and TRBJ2-7, with 9 bases identical to TRBD2. V shed 4 bases and J 5 bases; nucleotides not matched to a gene: 12. Germline-derived CDR1 and CDR2 are DFQATT and SNEGSKA (reference sequence). The CDR3 has 15 residues. CDR3 nucleotide sequence: TGCAGTGCTACCTCCCCCAGCGGGAGGACGAACGAGCAGTACTTC. This sequence encodes CSATSPSGRTNEQYF.

This clonotype was seen only a few times. The rearrangement uses TRBV10-3 and TRBJ2-5, with a weak D call TRBD2 (6 bases). The J call is doubtful: the DNA matches TRBJ2-7 better. This CDR3 has 14 residues. Germline CDR1 reads ENHRY; CDR2 reads SYGVKD. The CDR3 nucleotides are TGTGCCATCGGGGGGACTGATAATGCCTACGAGCAGTACTTC. It translates to CAIGGTDNAYEQYF.

The J gene is TRBJ1-1, the V gene TRBV18, with D uncertain. V dropped 3 bases and J dropped 1 base, with 6 bases sitting between them. CDR1 is KGHSH, CDR2 LQKENI, per germline. The CDR3 sequence is 13 residues long. The CDR3 is CASSPASNTEAFF. DNA of the CDR3: TGTGCCAGCTCACCGGCGTCGAACACTGAAGCTTTCTTT.

Only a few counts were recorded for this clonotype. This rearrangement joins TRBV20-1 to TRBJ1-3; D unclear. Deletions cut 0 bases from V and 0 bases from J, with 9 bases between. Germline assignment: CDR1 DFQATT and CDR2 SNEGSKA (reference sequence). This CDR3 contains 15 residues. Here the CDR3 reads CSARDGKSSGNTIYF. For the CDR3, the DNA is TGCAGTGCTAGAGACGGTAAAAGCTCTGGAAACACCATATATTTT.

V usage is TRBV7-2 and J usage is TRBJ2-1; TRBD2 matches 7 bases. The CDR3 is 16 amino acids. Germline CDR1 and CDR2: SGHTA and FQGNSA. The trim removed 5 bases at V and 3 bases at J, leaving 10 bases unmatched. For the CDR3, the DNA is TGTGCCAGCAGCCCACGGACTAGGCCCCTCTACAATGAGCAGTTCTTC. The encoded protein is CASSPRTRPLYNEQFF.

This clonotype was counted between two and nine times. The CDR3 protein is CASSFTRDGLYEQYF. The CDR3, as DNA: TGTGCCAGCAGTTTCACCCGGGACGGATTATACGAGCAGTACTTC. This chain uses TRBV12-3 or TRBV12-4 with TRBJ2-7; D is possibly TRBD1 or TRBD2 (5 bases each). V lost 3 bases to trimming and J lost 4 bases, with 16 bases between them. There are 15 residues in the CDR3.

CDR3 loop: CASSYPASGDNEQFF. In DNA, the CDR3 is TGTGCCAGCAGTTACCCGGCTAGCGGGGACAATGAGCAGTTCTTC. The chain carries TRBV6-6 and TRBJ2-1, with TRBD2 identical over 9 bases. CDR1 is MNHNY and CDR2 is SVGAGI in the germline V gene (reference sequence). The length of the CDR3 is 15 residues. Trimming took 2 bases from V and 5 from J; bases not matched to a gene: 4.

This chain uses TRBV2 with TRBJ1-3, with a weak D call TRBD1 (6 bases). V lost 5 bases, J lost 1 base, and 15 bases lay in between. Looked up from germline, CDR1 is SNHLY and CDR2 is FYNNEI. The CDR3 consists of 16 residues. The CDR3 region has the DNA TGTGCCAGCAGTACCAACAGGGTTGGTTCTGGAAACACCATATATTTT. Translated: CASSTNRVGSGNTIYF.

This chain's CDR3 is CASSGPLPESSGANVLTF. The CDR3 DNA is TGTGCCAGCAGTGGACCACTGCCGGAGAGCTCTGGGGCCAACGTCCTGACTTTC. The chain is built from TRBV25-1 and TRBJ2-6; D gene unclear. The germline CDR1 and CDR2 sequences are MGHDK and SYGVNS. The CDR3 totals 18 residues. V was pared by 4 bases and J by 0 bases, with 16 bases between.

This clonotype has more than one count but fewer than ten. The chain is built from TRBV27 and TRBJ2-7; 7 bases line up with TRBD1. CDR1 and CDR2 (germline): MNHEY, SMNVEV (reference sequence). V was clipped by 5 bases and J by 2 bases; unmatched bases: 9. The CDR3 covers 15 residues. In DNA, the CDR3 is TGTGCCAGCAGTCCCATGGGCAGGGGGACCTACGAGCAGTACTTC. Amino acids: CASSPMGRGTYEQYF.

CDR3 DNA sequence: TGTGCCAGCAGCTTACAGAGGACTAGCGGGAGTGGTGAGCAGTACTTC. Amino acid sequence: CASSLQRTSGSGEQYF. The chain joins TRBV7-2 to TRBJ2-7, with 13 bases identical to TRBD2. After removal of 2 bases from V and 7 bases from J, the junction contained 8 bases not matched to a gene. CDR3 length: 16 residues. Germline lookup yields CDR1 SGHTA and CDR2 FQGNSA.

The V call is TRBV3-1, the J call TRBJ2-2; D may be TRBD2 (5 bases). The CDR3 totals 14 residues. Germline loops: CDR1 LGHDT, CDR2 YNNKEL (reference sequence). The ends were cut back, 4 bases at V and 5 bases at J, with 11 bases in the middle. The DNA for the CDR3 is TGTGCCAGCAGCCGGATTGGGAGAACCGGGGAGCTGTTTTTT. This sequence encodes CASSRIGRTGELFF.

CDR3 sequence: CASSAQGTEETQYF. CDR3 sequence (DNA): TGTGCCAGCAGTGCCCAGGGGACAGAAGAGACCCAGTACTTC. The rearrangement links TRBV27 to TRBJ2-5; 7 positions match TRBD1. The J segment lost 3 bases and the V segment lost 5 bases, leaving 6 bases of the junction unmatched. This CDR3 is 14 amino acids long. The germline gives CDR1 MNHEY, CDR2 SMNVEV (reference sequence).